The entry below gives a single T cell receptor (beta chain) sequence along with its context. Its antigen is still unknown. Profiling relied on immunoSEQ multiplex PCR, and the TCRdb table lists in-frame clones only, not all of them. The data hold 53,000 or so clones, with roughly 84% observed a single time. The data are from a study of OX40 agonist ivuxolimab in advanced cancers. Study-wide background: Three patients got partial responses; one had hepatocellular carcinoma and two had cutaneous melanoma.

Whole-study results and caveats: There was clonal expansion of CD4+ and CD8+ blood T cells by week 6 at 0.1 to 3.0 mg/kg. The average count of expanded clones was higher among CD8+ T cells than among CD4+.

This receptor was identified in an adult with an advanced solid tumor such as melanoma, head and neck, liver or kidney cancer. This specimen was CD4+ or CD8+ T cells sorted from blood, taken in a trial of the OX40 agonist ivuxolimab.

CDR3 DNA sequence: TGTGCCAGCACCGCGCAGGGACTAGCGAATGGCAATGAGCAGTTCTTC. Amino acid sequence: CASTAQGLANGNEQFF. The V gene is TRBV6-6, the J gene TRBJ2-1; 10 bases align to TRBD2. After removal of 7 bases from V and 6 bases from J, the junction contained 12 bases not matched to a gene. CDR3 length: 16 amino acids. The germline CDR1 and CDR2 sequences are MNHNY and SVGAGI (reference sequence).